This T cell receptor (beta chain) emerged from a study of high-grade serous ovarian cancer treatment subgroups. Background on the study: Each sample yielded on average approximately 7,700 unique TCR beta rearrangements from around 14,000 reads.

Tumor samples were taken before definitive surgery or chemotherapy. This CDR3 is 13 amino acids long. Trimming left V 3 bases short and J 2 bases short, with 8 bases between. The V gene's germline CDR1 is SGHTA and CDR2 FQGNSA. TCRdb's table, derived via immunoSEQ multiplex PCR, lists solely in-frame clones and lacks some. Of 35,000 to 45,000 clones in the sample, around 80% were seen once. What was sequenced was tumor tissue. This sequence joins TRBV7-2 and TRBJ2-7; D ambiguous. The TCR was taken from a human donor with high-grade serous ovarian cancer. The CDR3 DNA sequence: TGTGCCAGCAGCTTGGAAAGGGCCTACGAGCAGTACTTC. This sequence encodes CASSLERAYEQYF.